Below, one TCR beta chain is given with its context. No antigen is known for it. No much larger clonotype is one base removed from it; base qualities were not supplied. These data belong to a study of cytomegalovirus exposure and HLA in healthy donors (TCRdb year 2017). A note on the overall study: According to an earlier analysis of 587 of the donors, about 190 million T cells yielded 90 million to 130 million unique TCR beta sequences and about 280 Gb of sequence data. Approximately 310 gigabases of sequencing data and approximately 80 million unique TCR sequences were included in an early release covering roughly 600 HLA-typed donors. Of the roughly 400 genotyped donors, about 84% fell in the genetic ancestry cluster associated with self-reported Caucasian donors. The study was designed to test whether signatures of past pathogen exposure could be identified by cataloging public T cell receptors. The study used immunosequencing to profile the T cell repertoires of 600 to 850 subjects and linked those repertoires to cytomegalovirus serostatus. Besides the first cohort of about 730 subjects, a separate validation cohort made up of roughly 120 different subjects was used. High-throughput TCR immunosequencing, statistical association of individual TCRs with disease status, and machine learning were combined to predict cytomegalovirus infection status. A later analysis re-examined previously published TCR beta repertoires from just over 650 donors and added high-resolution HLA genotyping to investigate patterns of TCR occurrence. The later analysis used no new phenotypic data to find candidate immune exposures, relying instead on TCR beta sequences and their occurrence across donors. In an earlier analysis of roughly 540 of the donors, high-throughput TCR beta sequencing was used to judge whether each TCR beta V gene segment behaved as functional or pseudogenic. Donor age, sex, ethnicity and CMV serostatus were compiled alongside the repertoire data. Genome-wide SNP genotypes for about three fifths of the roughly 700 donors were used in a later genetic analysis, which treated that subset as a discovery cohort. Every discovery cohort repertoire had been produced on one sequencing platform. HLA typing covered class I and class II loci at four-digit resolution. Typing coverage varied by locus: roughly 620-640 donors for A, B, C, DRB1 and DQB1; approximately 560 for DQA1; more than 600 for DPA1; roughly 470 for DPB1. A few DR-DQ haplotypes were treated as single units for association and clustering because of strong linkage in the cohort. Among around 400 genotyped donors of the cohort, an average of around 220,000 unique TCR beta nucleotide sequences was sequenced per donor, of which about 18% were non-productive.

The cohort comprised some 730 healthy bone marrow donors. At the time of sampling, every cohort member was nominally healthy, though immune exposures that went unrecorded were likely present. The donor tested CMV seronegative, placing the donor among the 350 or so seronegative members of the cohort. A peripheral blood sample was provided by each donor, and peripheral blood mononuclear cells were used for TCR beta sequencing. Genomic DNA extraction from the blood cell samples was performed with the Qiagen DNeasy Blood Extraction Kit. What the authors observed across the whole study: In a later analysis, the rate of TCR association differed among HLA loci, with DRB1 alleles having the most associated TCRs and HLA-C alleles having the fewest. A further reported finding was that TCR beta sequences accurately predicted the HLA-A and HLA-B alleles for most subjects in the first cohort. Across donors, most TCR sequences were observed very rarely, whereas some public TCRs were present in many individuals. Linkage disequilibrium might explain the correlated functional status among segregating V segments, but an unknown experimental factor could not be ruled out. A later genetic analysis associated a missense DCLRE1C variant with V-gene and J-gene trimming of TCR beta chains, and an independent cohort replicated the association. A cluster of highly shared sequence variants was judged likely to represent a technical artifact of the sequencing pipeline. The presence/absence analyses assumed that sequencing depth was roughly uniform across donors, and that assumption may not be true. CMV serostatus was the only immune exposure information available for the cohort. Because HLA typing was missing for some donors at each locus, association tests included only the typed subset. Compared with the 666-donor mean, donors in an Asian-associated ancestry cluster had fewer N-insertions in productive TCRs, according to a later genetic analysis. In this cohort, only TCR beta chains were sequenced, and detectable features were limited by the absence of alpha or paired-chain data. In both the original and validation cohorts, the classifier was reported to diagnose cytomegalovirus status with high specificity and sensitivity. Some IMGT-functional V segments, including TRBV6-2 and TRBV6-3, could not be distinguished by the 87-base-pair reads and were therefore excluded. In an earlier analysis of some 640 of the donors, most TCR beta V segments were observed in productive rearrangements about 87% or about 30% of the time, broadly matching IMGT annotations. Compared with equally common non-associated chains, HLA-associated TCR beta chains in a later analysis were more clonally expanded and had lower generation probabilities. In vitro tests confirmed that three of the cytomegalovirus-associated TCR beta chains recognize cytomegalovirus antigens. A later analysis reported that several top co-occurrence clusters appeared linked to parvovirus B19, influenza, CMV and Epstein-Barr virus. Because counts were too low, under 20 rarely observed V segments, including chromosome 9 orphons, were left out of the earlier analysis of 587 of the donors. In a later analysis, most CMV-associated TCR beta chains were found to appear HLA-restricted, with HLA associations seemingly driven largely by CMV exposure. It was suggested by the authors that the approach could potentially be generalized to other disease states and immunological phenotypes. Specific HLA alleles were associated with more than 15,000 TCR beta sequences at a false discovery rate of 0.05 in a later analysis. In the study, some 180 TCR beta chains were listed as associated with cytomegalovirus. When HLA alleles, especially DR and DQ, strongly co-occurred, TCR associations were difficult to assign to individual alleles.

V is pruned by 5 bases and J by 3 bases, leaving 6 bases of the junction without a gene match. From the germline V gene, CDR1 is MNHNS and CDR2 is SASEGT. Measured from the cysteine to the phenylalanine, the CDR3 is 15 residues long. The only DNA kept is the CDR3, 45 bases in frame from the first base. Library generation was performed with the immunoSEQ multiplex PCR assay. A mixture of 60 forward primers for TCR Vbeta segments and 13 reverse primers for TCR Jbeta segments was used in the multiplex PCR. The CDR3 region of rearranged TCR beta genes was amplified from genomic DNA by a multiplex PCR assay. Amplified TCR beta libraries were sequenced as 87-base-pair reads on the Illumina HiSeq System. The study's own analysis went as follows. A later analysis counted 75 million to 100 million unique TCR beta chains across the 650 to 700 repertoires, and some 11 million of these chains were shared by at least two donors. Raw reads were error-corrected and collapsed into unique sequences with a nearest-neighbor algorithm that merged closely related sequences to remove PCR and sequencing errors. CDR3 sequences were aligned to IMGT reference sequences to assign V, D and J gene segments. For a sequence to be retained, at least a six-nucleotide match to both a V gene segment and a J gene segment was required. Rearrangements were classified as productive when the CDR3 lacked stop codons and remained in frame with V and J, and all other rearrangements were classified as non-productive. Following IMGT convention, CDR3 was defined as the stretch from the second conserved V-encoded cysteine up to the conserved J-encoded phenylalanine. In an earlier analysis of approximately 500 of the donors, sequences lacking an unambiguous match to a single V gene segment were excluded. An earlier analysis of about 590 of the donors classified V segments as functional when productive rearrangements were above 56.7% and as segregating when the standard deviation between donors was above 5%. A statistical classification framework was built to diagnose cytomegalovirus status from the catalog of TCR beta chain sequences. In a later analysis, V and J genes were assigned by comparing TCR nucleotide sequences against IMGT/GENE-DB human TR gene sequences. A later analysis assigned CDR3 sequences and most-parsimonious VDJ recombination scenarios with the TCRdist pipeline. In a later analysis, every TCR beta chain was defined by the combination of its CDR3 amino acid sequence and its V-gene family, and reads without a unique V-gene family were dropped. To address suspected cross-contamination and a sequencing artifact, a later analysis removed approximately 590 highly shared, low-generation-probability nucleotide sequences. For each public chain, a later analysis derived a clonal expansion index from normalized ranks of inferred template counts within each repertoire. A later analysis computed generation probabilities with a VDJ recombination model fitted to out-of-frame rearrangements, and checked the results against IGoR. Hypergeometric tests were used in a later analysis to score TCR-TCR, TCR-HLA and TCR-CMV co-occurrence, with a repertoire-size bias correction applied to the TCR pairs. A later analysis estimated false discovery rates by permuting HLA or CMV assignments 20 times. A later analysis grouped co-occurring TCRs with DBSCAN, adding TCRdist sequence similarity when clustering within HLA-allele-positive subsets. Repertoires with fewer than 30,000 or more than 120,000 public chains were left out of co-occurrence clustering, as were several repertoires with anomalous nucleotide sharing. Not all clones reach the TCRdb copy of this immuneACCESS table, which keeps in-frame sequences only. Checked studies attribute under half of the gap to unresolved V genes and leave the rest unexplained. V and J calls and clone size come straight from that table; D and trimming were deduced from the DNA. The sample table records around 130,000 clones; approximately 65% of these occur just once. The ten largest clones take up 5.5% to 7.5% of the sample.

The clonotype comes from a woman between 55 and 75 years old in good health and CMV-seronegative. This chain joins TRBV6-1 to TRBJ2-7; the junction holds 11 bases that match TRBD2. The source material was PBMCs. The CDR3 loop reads CASSTGLAEGYEQYF. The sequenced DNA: TGTGCCAGCAGTACGGGACTAGCGGAAGGCTACGAGCAGTACTTC.